The source of this TCR beta chain is a study of identical twins. Healthy Caucasians were all of the donors. This CDR3 region has 15 residues. Germline lookup yields CDR1 LGHNA and CDR2 YNFKEQ. After removal of 2 bases from V and 2 bases from J, the junction contained 4 bases not matched to a gene. One entry per CDR3 protein results from TCRdb running MiXCR on the 5' RACE reads. The table has 600,000 to 850,000 distinct CDR3 sequences, roughly 20% seen once. These same data were also listed under a study on T cells expressing NK-cell markers. That work states: The sorts in several experiments were restricted to alpha-beta TCR T cells by an anti-gamma-delta TCR antibody. Four donors likewise had their CD3+CD56-NKG2C+ fraction led by these clonotypes.

The specimen sequenced was PBMCs. The receptor was derived from a woman aged 18-35 years in good health. V gene TRBV4-2 combines with J gene TRBJ2-7; 9 bases are shared with TRBD1. CDR3 sequence: CASSQFGTGPYEQYF. The CDR3 DNA reads TGTGCCAGCAGCCAATTCGGGACAGGGCCCTACGAGCAGTACTTC.